This TCR beta chain appears in the sequencing data of a study of shared clonotypes between healthy human individuals. CD4+ cells underwent separation, giving CD45RA+ naive and CD45RA-negative memory subsets. Sequencing was performed with immunoSEQ multiplex PCR; in TCRdb, only in-frame clones are kept and a portion is missing. The data show 850,000 to 1,100,000 clones, roughly 77% seen once. CDR1 is MDHEN and CDR2 is SYDVKM in the germline V gene. The junction had 3 bases not matched to a gene; V was cut back by 8 bases and J by 3 bases. This CDR3 has 13 residues. The source material was memory CD4+ T cells from PBMCs. Subset defined: CD45RA-negative fraction. V and J are TRBV28 and TRBJ2-7; 11 bases fit TRBD1. This receptor was taken from a man aged 18 to 30 in good health. Some clones in this sample may be carry-over from other donors' samples. CDR3 sequence (DNA): TGTGCCAGCGGGGACAGGGGGGGCTACGAGCAGTACTTC. It specifies CASGDRGGYEQYF.